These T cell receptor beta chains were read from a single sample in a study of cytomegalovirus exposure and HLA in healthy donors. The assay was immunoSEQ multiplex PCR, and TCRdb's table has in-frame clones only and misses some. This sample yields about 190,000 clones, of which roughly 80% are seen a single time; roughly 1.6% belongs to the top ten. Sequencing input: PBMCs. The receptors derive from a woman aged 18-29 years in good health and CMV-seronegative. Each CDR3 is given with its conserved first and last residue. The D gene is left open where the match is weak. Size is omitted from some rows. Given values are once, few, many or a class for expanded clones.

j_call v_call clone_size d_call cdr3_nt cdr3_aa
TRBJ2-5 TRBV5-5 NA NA TGTGCCAGCAGCACTCCGGGCCCTGGGGGGGAGACCCAGTACTTC CASSTPGPGGETQYF
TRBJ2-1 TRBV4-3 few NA TGCGCCAGCAGCCACCGCGGAAGCCGTGAGCAGTTCTTC CASSHRGSREQFF
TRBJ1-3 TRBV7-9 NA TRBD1 TGTGCCAGCAGCCAGACCGGGACAGGGGTGGCTGGAAACACCATATATTTT CASSQTGTGVAGNTIYF
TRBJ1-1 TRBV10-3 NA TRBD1 TGTGCCATCAGTGACCCTAGAAGGACAGGGGCGAACACTGAAGCTTTCTTT CAISDPRRTGANTEAFF
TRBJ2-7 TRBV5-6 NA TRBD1 TGTGCCAGCAGCCTGGGTTACTTCGGACAGGACCACGAGCAGTACTTC CASSLGYFGQDHEQYF
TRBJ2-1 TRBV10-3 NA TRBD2 TGTGCCATCAGTGAGGTTAATTACCCGGGGGGTGAGCAGTTCTTC CAISEVNYPGGEQFF
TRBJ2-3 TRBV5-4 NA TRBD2 TGTGCCAGCAGAGACACTTGGACTAGCGGGGGACGCACAGATACGCAGTATTTT CASRDTWTSGGRTDTQYF
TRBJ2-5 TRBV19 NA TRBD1 TGTGCCAGTAGTCCGGCGGCAGGGGGCTTAGAGACCCAGTACTTC CASSPAAGGLETQYF
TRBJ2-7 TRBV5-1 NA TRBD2 TGCGCCAGCAGCTTGATGGGGGGAGCGGGAAATTCCGGCGAGCAGTACTTC CASSLMGGAGNSGEQYF
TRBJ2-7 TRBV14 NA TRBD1 TGTGCCAGCAGCCATGACGAGCTTAGACAGGGAGACGAGCAGTACTTC CASSHDELRQGDEQYF
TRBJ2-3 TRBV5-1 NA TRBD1 TGCGCCAGCAGCACCGTACAGGGGGCGAGCACAGATACGCAGTATTTT CASSTVQGASTDTQYF
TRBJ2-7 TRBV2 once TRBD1 TGTGCCAGCAGTGAAGACAGGGGAGTGACTGGGGAGCAGTACTTC CASSEDRGVTGEQYF
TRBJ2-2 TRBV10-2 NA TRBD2 TGCGCCAGCAGTGGAGCGGGGGGCGGCACCGGGGAGCTGTTTTTT CASSGAGGGTGELFF
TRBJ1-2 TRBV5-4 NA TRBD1 TGTGCCAGCAGCTCAGGGGGAGGCGGATATGGCTACACCTTC CASSSGGGGYGYTF
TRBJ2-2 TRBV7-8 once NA TGTGCCAGCAGCGCCGCCGGGACTCCCCTGAAAGAGCTGTTTTTT CASSAAGTPLKELFF
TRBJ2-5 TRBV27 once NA TGTGCCAGCAGTTTATCCTATCAAGAGACCCAGTACTTC CASSLSYQETQYF
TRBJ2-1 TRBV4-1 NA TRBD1 TGCGCCAGCAGCCAAGACGCGGACAGGGTCGTCAATGAGCAGTTCTTC CASSQDADRVVNEQFF
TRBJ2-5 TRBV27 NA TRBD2 TGTGCCAGCAGTTTATCGGGGGGTAGCGGGAGTGCGGAGACCCAGTACTTC CASSLSGGSGSAETQYF
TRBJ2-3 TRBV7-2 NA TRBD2 TGTGCCAGCAGCTATCAGAGCGGGGGGGGCACAGATACGCAGTATTTT CASSYQSGGGTDTQYF
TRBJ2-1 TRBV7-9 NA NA TGTGCCAGCAGATCCGCCGGGGAGCAGTTCTTC CASRSAGEQFF
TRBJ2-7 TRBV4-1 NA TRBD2 TGCGCCAGCAGTCAACTAGCGGGAGGCGGCGAGCAGTACTTC CASSQLAGGGEQYF
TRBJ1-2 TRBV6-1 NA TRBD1 TGTGCCAGCAGTGAGGACAGGGGGCATAGCTATGGCTACACCTTC CASSEDRGHSYGYTF
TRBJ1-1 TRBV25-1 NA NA TGTGCCAGCAGTGAGGCTGCGGACGGGAGAATGAACACTGAAGCTTTCTTT CASSEAADGRMNTEAFF
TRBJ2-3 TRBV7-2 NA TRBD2 TGTGCCAGCAGCTTAGGCCCTAGCGGGAGCACAGATACGCAGTATTTT CASSLGPSGSTDTQYF
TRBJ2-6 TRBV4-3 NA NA TGCGCCAGCAGCCAAGGGGTGCCAGGGGACAGGGCCAACGTCCTGACTTTC CASSQGVPGDRANVLTF
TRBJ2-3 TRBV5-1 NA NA TGCGCCAGCAGCTTGGACTGGTTCACAGATACGCAGTATTTT CASSLDWFTDTQYF
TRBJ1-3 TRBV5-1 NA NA TGCGCCAGCAGCTTGGCCCCCCTATCTGGAAACACCATATATTTT CASSLAPLSGNTIYF
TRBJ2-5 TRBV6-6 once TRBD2 TGTGCCAGCACCCCAGCGGGGAGCGGGGAGACCCAGTACTTC CASTPAGSGETQYF
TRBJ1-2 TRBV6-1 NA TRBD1 TGTGCCACCACGGACAGGGACGACTACACCTTC CATTDRDDYTF
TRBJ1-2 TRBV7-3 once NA TGTGCCAGCAGCTTAACCCCCCCACAGCTTCTTACTAACTATGGCTACACCTTC CASSLTPPQLLTNYGYTF
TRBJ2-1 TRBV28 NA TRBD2 TGTGCCAGCAGTTTGGCCGGGACTAGCCGCGATGAGCAGTTCTTC CASSLAGTSRDEQFF
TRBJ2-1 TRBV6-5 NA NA TGTGCCAGCAGTTACTCGGGCGTGGTATCATACAATGAGCAGTTCTTC CASSYSGVVSYNEQFF
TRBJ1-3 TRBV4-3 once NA TGCGCCAGCAGCCATTATTCGTCGAGCTCTGGAAACACCATATATTTT CASSHYSSSSGNTIYF
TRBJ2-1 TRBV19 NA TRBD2 TGTGCCAGTAGTATCCGGACTAGGGCCGCTCCGTTCTTC CASSIRTRAAPFF
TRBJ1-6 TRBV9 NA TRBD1 TGTGCCAGCAGATCGGGACAGGGTAATTCACCCCTCCACTTT CASRSGQGNSPLHF